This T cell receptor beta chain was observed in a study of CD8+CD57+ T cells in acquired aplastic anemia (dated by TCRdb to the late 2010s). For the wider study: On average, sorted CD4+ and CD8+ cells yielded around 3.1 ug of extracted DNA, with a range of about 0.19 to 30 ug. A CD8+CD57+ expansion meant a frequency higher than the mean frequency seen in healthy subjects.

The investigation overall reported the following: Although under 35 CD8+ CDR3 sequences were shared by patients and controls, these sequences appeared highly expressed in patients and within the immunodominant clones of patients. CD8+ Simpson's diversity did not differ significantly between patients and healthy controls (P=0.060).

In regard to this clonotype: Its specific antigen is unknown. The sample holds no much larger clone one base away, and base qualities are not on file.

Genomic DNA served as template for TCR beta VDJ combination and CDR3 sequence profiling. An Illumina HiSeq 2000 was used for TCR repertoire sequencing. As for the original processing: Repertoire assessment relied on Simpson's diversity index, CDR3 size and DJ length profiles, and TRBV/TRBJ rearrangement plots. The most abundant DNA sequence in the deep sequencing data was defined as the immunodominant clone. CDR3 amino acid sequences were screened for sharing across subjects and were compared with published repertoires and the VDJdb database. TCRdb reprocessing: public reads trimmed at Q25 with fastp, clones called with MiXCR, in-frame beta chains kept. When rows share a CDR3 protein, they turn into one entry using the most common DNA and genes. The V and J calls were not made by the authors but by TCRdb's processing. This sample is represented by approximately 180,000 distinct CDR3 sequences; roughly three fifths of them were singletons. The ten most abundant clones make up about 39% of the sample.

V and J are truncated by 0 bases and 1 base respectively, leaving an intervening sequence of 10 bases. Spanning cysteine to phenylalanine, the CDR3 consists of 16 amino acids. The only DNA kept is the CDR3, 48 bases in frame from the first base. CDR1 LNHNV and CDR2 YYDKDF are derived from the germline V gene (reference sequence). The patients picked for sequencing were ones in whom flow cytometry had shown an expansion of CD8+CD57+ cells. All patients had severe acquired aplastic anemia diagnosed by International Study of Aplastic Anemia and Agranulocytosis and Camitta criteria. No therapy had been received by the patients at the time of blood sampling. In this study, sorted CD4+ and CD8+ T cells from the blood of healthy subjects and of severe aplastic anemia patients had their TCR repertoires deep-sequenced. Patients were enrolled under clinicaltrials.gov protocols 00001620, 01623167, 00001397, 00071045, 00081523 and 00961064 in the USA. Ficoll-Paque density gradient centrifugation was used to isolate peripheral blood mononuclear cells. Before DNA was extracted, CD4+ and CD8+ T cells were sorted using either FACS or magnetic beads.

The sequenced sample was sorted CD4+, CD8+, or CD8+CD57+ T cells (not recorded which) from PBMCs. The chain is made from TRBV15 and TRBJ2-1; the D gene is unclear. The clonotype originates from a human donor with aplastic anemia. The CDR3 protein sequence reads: CATSREAQGSYNEQFF. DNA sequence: TGTGCCACCAGCAGAGAAGCACAAGGATCCTACAATGAGCAGTTCTTC.